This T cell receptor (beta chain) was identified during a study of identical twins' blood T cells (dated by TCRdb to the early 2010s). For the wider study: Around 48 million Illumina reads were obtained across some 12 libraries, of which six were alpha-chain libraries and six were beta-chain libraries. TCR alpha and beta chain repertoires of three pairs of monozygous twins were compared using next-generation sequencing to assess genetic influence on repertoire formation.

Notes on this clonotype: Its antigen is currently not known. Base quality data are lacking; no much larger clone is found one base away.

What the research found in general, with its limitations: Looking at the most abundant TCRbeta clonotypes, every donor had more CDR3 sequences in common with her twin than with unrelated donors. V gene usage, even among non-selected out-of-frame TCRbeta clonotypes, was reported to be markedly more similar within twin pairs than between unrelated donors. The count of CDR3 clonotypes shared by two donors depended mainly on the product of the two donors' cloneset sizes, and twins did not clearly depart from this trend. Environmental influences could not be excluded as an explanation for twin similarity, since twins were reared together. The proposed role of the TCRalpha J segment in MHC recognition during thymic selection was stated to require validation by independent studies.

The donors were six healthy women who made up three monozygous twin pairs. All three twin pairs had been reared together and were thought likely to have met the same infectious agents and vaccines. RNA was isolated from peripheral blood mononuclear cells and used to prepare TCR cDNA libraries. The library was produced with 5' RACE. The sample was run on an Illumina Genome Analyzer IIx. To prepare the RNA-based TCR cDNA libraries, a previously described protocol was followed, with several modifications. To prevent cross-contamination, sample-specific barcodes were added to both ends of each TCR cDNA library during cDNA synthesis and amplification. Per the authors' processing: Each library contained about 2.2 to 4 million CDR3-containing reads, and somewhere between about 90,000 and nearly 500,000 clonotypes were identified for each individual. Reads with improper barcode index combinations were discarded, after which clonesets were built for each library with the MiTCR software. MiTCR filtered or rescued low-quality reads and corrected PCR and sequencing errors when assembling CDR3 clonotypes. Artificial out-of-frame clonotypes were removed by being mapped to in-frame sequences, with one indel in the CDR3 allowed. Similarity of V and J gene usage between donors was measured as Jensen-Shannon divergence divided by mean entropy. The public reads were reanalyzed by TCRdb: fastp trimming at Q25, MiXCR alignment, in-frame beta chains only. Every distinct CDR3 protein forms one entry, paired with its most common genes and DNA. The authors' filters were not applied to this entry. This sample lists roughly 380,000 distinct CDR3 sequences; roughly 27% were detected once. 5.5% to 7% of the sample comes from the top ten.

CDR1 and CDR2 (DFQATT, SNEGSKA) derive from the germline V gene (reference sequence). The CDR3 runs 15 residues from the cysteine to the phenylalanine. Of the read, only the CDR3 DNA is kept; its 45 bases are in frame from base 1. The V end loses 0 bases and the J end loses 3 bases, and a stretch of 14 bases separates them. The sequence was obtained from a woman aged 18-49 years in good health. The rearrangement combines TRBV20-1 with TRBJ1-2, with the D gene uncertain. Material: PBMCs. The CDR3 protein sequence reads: CSARDYTRNDYGYTF. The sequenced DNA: TGCAGTGCTAGAGATTATACGCGCAACGACTATGGCTACACCTTC.